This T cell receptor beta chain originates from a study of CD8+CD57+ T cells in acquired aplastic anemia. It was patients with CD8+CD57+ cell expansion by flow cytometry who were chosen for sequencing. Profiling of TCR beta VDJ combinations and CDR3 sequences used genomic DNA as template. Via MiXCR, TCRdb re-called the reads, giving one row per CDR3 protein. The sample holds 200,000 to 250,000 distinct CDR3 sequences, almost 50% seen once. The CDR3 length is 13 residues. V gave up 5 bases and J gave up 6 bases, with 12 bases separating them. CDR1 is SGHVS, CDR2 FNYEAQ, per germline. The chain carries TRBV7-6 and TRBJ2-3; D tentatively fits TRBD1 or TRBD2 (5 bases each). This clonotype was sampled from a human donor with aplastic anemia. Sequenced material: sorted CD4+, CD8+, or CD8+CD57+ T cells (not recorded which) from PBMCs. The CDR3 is CASSQGPEDTQYF. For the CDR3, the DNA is TGTGCCAGCAGCCAGGGACCAGAGGATACGCAGTATTTT.